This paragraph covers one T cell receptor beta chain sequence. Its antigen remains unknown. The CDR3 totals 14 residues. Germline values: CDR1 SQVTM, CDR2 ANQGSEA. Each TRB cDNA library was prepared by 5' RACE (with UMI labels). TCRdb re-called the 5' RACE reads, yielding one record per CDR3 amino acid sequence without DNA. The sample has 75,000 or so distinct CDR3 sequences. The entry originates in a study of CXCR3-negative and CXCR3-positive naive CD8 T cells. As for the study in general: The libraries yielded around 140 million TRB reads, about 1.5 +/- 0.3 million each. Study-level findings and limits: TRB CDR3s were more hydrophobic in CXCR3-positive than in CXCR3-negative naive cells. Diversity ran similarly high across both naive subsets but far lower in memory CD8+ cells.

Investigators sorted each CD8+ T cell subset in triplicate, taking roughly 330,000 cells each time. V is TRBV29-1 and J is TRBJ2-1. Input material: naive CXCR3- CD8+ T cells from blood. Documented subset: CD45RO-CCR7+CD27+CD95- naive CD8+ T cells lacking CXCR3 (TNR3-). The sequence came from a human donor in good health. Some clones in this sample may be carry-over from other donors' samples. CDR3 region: CSVLNLGVYNEQFF.